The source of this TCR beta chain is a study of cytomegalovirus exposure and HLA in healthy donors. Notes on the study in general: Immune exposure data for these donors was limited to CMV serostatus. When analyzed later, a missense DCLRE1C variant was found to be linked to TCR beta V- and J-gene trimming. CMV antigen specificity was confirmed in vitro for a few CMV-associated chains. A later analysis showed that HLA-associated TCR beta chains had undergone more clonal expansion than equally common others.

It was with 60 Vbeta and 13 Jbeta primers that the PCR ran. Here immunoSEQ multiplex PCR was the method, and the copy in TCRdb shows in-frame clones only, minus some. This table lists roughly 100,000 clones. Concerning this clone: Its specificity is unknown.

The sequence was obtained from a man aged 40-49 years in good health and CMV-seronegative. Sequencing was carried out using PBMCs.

CDR3 bases: TGTGCCAGCAGTGGACTGTCCGGGGAGCTGTTTTTT. Its translation is CASSGLSGELFF. The V and J genes are TRBV27 and TRBJ2-2, with a tentative D call TRBD2 (5 bases). The ends were cut back, 5 bases at V and 6 bases at J, with 7 bases in the middle. This CDR3 contains 12 residues. The germline V gene has CDR1 MNHEY and CDR2 SMNVEV (reference sequence).